The 2 T cell receptor beta chains listed next were all sequenced from one sample in a study of blood T cell repertoires in COVID-19. Generated by immunoSEQ multiplex PCR, the TCRdb table keeps only in-frame clones and is missing some. Of roughly 250,000 clones listed, around 90% are singletons. Sequenced input: PBMCs or T cells enriched from blood (not recorded which). These receptors originate from a woman between 18 and 30 years old who had recovered from COVID-19.

This chain connects TRBV27 to TRBJ2-1, with 8 positions matching TRBD2. V lost 5 bases, J lost 6 bases, and 9 bases stayed unmatched. CDR3 length: 15 amino acids. Germline V gives CDR1 MNHEY, CDR2 SMNVEV (reference sequence). CDR3: CASSDLAGGLNEQFF. DNA of the CDR3: TGTGCCAGCAGTGATCTAGCGGGTGGACTCAATGAGCAGTTCTTC.

This clone was counted once. This chain joins TRBV19 and TRBJ1-5, with 7 bases lining up with TRBD1. Germline V gene data show CDR1 as LNHDA and CDR2 as SQIVND (reference sequence). V shed 3 bases, J shed 3 bases, and the junction held 8 bases outside the gene matches. There are 16 residues in the CDR3. CDR3 sequence reads: CASSIRATGNNQPQHF. CDR3 nucleotides: TGTGCCAGTAGTATCCGGGCGACAGGGAACAATCAGCCCCAGCATTTT.